The T cell receptor (beta chain) under discussion was sequenced for a study of blood T cell repertoires in COVID-19 (dated by TCRdb to about 2020). With respect to the entire study: Samples from collaborators originated in the United States, Italy and Spain and spanned both the acute and convalescent phases of COVID-19. Nearly every sample came with metadata listing a de-identified subject ID, COVID-19 status, age in years and sex. The samples were drawn from the first 160 participants of the ongoing ImmuneRACE study and from some 1,300 subjects provided by 6 global collaborators. Deeply sampled blood TCRbeta repertoires from subjects exposed to, actively infected with, or recovered from COVID-19 were included in the dataset. The repertoires were released in a freely available public database meant as a resource for research on the immune response to SARS-CoV-2. HLA class I and class II types, where available, came from metadata supplied by the sample provider rather than from assay-based typing. The prospective study material was composed of cDNA or gDNA derived from T cells, B-cell-depleted T cells, or PBMCs. Overall study results and their limits: Clinical and demographic metadata were provided uncurated, with the amount varying by source and participant.

TCRbeta CDR3 regions were amplified from genomic DNA by means of the immunoSEQ Assay, a bias-controlled multiplex PCR. Per the original workflow: The number of nucleated cells in each sample was estimated by amplification of reference gene primers within the assay. To quantify the absolute abundance of each unique TCRbeta CDR3 rearrangement, sequence reads were collapsed and filtered. For each sample, productive Simpson clonality was calculated as the square root of Simpson's diversity index over productive rearrangements. The table comes from immuneACCESS by way of TCRdb, which keeps in-frame sequences with V and J called. Part of the clones is missing from these tables; in studies checked, under half for an unresolved V gene and the rest for unknown reasons. V and J calls and clone size follow that table, whereas D and trimming were derived from the DNA. Recorded for this sample are 250,000 or so clones; roughly 90% of them occurred a single time. The top ten constitute around 2.3% of the sample.

Measured from the cysteine to the phenylalanine, the CDR3 is 15 residues long. Only the CDR3 portion is preserved as DNA: 45 bases, with reading frame beginning at the first base. V is pruned by 6 bases and J by 4 bases, leaving 9 bases of the junction without a gene match. Taken from the germline V gene, the CDR1 and CDR2 loops are SNHLY and FYNNEI. Worth noting for this clone: Which antigen it targets is not known. Within one base of it there is no much larger clone, and no base qualities were kept.

At one collaborating source in Seattle, patients were enrolled during active infection and were followed longitudinally through the course of disease. The collaborating institutions used their own protocols to collect whole blood in K2EDTA tubes. For TCRbeta analysis, collaborator samples were shipped as frozen whole blood, as isolated PBMCs, or as DNA extracted from either sample type. Material for sequencing was peripheral blood. This clonotype was obtained from an older woman with COVID-19, enrolled during active disease. The chain is encoded by TRBV2 joined to TRBJ1-1; 9 nucleotides in the junction match TRBD1. The sequenced DNA is TGTGCCAGCAGAACCGGGACAGGGTCTTCCACTGAAGCTTTCTTT. Translated, it gives CASRTGTGSSTEAFF.